What follows is one T cell receptor beta chain and its context. The target antigen is unknown. The source of the sample is a study of shared clonotypes between healthy human individuals. Study-wide context: The donors, two women and a few men, were aged 18 to 49. Whole-study results and caveats: It was expected that sequencing depth would affect clonotype sharing among donors.

Deep level was the assay's run setting. Here immunoSEQ multiplex PCR was the method, and the copy in TCRdb shows in-frame clones only, minus some. The sample consists of 2.3 million or so clones, approximately 95% of them appearing once. Deletions cut 5 bases from V and 2 bases from J, with 13 bases between. Germline V gene sequence: CDR1 SGHTA, CDR2 FQGNSA. The CDR3 sequence is 14 residues long. The sequenced sample was naive CD4+ T cells from PBMCs. The subset was: CD45RA+ positively selected. This TCR derives from a man aged 18 to 35 in good health. Some clones in this sample may be carry-over from other donors' samples. This rearrangement joins TRBV7-2 to TRBJ2-7; D is perhaps TRBD1 (5 bases). The CDR3 reads CASSQVAGPYEQYF. The CDR3, as DNA: TGTGCCAGCAGCCAGGTGGCAGGGCCCTACGAGCAGTACTTC.